A single sample gave rise to the 14 T cell receptor beta chains below, sequenced in a study of regulatory T cells in long-lasting Graves disease. With iRepertoire HTBI primers and Arm-PCR of CDR3 regions, TCR beta libraries were built. TCRdb re-called the multiplex PCR reads with MiXCR, one entry per CDR3 protein. The sample has 500,000 or so distinct CDR3 sequences, about 17% seen once. Time point here: newly diagnosed GD, antithyroid drugs for less than 3 months. The authors made the TCR library using RNA they extracted from PBMCs. The sample also formed part of further work on T cells in Graves' hyperthyroidism and ophthalmopathy.

Material: peripheral blood mononuclear cells (PBMCs), obtained at new diagnosis, from a patient treated with antithyroid drugs. These receptors all stem from a man in his forties with Graves disease.

This clonotype was observed at least ten times. The J gene is TRBJ2-1, the V gene TRBV28, with 8 bases identical to TRBD1. CDR3 length: 15 residues. Germline CDR1 reads MDHEN; CDR2 reads SYDVKM. The J segment lost 6 bases and the V segment lost 6 bases, leaving 10 bases of the junction unmatched. CDR3 sequence (DNA): TGTGCCAGCAGATTTTCTCGGACAGGGCGCAATGAGCAGTTCTTC. It translates to CASRFSRTGRNEQFF.

As concerns this clonotype: Possible read error: a much larger clone is one base away. The CDR3 nucleotides are TGTGCCAGCAGGCCTTTAACGGCTAATCAAGAGACCCAGTACTTC. Encoded protein: CASRPLTANQETQYF. The gene calls are TRBV27 and TRBJ2-5; D unclear. The CDR3 is 15 residues long. V gave up 6 bases and J gave up 2 bases, with 16 bases separating them. Germline values: CDR1 MNHEY, CDR2 SMNVEV (reference sequence).

The chain combines TRBV11-2 with TRBJ1-2; possible D gene TRBD1, 6 bases. The CDR3 is 15 amino acids. V lost 2 bases to trimming and J lost 4 bases, with 14 bases between them. Germline V gene lookup returns CDR1 SGHAT and CDR2 FQNNGV. CDR3 amino acids: CASSLLSRDTYGYTF. As DNA, the CDR3 is TGTGCCAGCAGCTTACTGTCCCGGGACACCTATGGCTACACCTTC.

This clonotype has at least ten counts. The V call is TRBV7-9, the J call TRBJ2-1, with D unclear. The CDR3 runs 14 residues. The germline V gene encodes CDR1 SEHNR and CDR2 FQNEAQ (reference sequence). V was pared by 4 bases and J by 9 bases, with 16 bases between. CDR3: CASSSVGKDGEQFF. The CDR3 DNA reads TGTGCCAGCAGCTCCGTCGGTAAAGACGGTGAGCAGTTCTTC.

With respect to this clonotype: A junction boundary mismatches the germline segment, possibly from a read error. The chain couples TRBV11-1 to TRBJ1-4, with D maybe TRBD1 (5 bases). The CDR3 runs to 15 residues. Germline V gene data show CDR1 as SGHAT and CDR2 as FQDESV (reference sequence). The CDR3 is CASSLGGATNEKPFF. The CDR3 bases are TGTGCCAGCAGCTTGGGGGGAGCAACTAATGAAAAACCGTTTTTT.

This clonotype has just a few counts. The V and J genes are TRBV20-1 and TRBJ2-7, with 7 bases lining up with TRBD2. Germline V gives CDR1 DFQATT, CDR2 SNEGSKA (reference sequence). V shed 3 bases, J shed 1 base, and the junction held 9 bases outside the gene matches. This CDR3 has 15 residues. CDR3 residues: CSASDLDGRSYEQYF. Here the CDR3 DNA reads TGCAGTGCTAGTGACCTTGACGGGAGGTCCTACGAGCAGTACTTC.

This chain links TRBV9 with TRBJ2-1; 8 bases fit TRBD1. This CDR3 spans 14 amino acids. Germline V lookup: CDR1 SGDLS, CDR2 YYNGEE. V trimming: 2 bases; J trimming: 13 bases; junction bases outside the gene matches: 11. The CDR3 DNA is TGTGCCAGCAGCGTCGGACAGGGACGAGAGACCCAGTTCTTC. Amino acids: CASSVGQGRETQFF.

This clonotype was detected many times. CDR3 in amino acids: CASSQQGKPTDTQYF. In DNA form, the CDR3 reads TGTGCCAGCAGCCAACAGGGAAAACCCACAGATACGCAGTATTTT. The V and J genes are TRBV7-9 and TRBJ2-3, with a weak D call TRBD1 (6 bases). V shed 5 bases and J shed 2 bases, with 14 bases lying between them. Germline-derived CDR1 and CDR2 are SEHNR and FQNEAQ (reference sequence). This CDR3 region has 15 residues.

The CDR3 loop reads CASSQDRAGVRSGELFF. CDR3 DNA sequence: TGTGCCAGCAGCCAAGATAGGGCAGGGGTTCGGTCCGGGGAGCTGTTTTTT. This chain links TRBV4-2 with TRBJ2-2; tentative D call: TRBD1 (6 bases). The germline V gene has CDR1 LGHNA and CDR2 YNFKEQ. This CDR3 spans 17 amino acids. Trimming removed 0 bases from V and 6 bases from J, with 17 bases in between.

This clonotype was seen ten or more times. V is TRBV20-1 and J is TRBJ2-2; 7 bases line up with TRBD2. The CDR3 is 17 residues long. CDR1 DFQATT and CDR2 SNEGSKA come from the germline V gene (reference sequence). Losses at the gene ends were 4 bases for V and 5 bases for J; bases not matched to a gene: 16. The CDR3 coding sequence is TGCAGTGCTATCCCTCTGGAAAGCGGGATATGGACCGGGGAGCTGTTTTTT. It codes for CSAIPLESGIWTGELFF.

There are a few counts of this clonotype. The chain uses TRBV12-3 or TRBV12-4 and TRBJ1-5; tentative D call: TRBD1 (5 bases). The CDR3 consists of 16 residues. V lost 3 bases, J lost 4 bases, and 16 bases lay in between. The CDR3 DNA sequence: TGTGCCAGCAGTTTGGGAAGGGGAATGGGAAATCAGCCCCAGCATTTT. Encoded protein: CASSLGRGMGNQPQHF.

The count of this clonotype is one. V and J are TRBV6-1 and TRBJ2-6, with a tentative D call TRBD2 (5 bases). CDR1 MNHNS and CDR2 SASEGT come from the germline V gene. This CDR3 is built from 16 residues. V was clipped by 1 base and J by 1 base, with 8 bases between them. CDR3 bases: TGTGCCAGCAGTGAAGTCGGGGTGTCTGGGGCCAACGTCCTGACTTTC. Translating it yields CASSEVGVSGANVLTF.

This clonotype was picked up many times. The chain couples TRBV29-1 to TRBJ1-1; possibly TRBD1 for D (5 bases). V dropped 4 bases and J dropped 0 bases, with 15 bases sitting between them. CDR1 and CDR2 (germline): SQVTM, ANQGSEA. The CDR3 runs to 15 residues. The CDR3 spells CSVGRGLLMNTEAFF. CDR3 in DNA: TGCAGCGTTGGCCGGGGCCTACTTATGAACACTGAAGCTTTCTTT.

As concerns this clonotype: This clone may be a read error of a much larger clone one base away. The chain employs TRBV5-1 and TRBJ1-6, with a possible D match to TRBD1 (6 bases). The V gene lost 4 bases and the J gene lost 6 bases, with 17 bases spanning the gap. There are 16 residues in the CDR3. Germline-derived CDR1 and CDR2 are SGHRS and YFSETQ. CDR3 residues: CASSMADRGANSPLHF. The CDR3 DNA reads TGCGCCAGCAGCATGGCGGACAGAGGAGCTAATTCACCCCTCCACTTT.